What follows describes a single TCR beta chain. No antigen is known for it. Profiling relied on immunoSEQ multiplex PCR, and the TCRdb table lists in-frame clones only, not all of them. The sample gives 800,000 to 1,200,000 clones, 75% to 80% of which show up once; approximately 0.56% is in the top ten. The data were obtained in a study of shared clonotypes between healthy human individuals. Study background: The cohort comprised a couple of women and a few men. Their ages spanned 18 to 49 years. Regarding the study as a whole: The study generally estimated greater richness for naive than memory subsets. Few donors restricted represented genetic and exposure-history diversity. Non-shared clonotypes had lower generation probabilities than those shared by all four donors.

V shed 1 base and J shed 3 bases, with 15 bases lying between them. The CDR3 consists of 16 residues. The germline V gene has CDR1 SGDLS and CDR2 YYNGEE. J is TRBJ2-3 and V is TRBV9; a possible D gene is TRBD2 (5 bases). The specimen was memory CD4+ T cells from PBMCs. Noted subset: CD45RA-negative fraction. This receptor was identified in a young man in good health. Some clones in this sample may be carry-over from other donors' samples. The CDR3 nucleotides read TGTGCCAGCAGCGTAAGTTCCACGGGGAAAACAGATACGCAGTATTTT. Translation: CASSVSSTGKTDTQYF.